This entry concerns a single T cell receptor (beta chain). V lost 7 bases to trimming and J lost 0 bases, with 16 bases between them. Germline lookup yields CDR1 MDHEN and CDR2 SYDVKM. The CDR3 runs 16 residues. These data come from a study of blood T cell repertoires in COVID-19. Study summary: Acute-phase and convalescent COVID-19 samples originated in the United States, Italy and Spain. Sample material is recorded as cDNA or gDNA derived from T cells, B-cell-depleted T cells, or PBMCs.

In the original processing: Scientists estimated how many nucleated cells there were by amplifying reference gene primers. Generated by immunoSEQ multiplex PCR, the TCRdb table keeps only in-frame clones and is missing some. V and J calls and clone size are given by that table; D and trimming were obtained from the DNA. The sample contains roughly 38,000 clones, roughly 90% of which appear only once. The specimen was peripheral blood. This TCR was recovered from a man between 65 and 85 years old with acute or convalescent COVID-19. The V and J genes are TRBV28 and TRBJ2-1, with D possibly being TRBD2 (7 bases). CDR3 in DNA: TGTGCCAGCACCACGCCGGGGGGCGACTCCTACAATGAGCAGTTCTTC. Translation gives CASTTPGGDSYNEQFF.